The 7 T cell receptor beta chains given below trace back to one sample, sequenced in a study of shared clonotypes between healthy human individuals. Sequenced by immunoSEQ multiplex PCR; TCRdb stores in-frame clones only, minus some. The table shows roughly 2,300,000 clones, with around 92% occurring only once. Sequenced input: naive CD4+ T cells from PBMCs. Subset meaning: CD45RA+ positively selected. The receptors derive from a man aged 18 to 30 in good health. Some clones in this sample may be carry-over from other donors' samples.

Remarks on this clone: This CDR3 is also generated by other DNA sequences in the sample. This chain uses TRBV7-3 with TRBJ1-1; tentatively, D is TRBD1 (6 bases). The CDR3 is 13 residues long. Trimming shortened V by 6 bases and J by 5 bases, and 13 bases separated the two germline ends. The germline gives CDR1 SGHTA, CDR2 FQGTGA. The CDR3 DNA reads TGTGCCAGCAGTGCACAGGGAAGTACTGAAGCTTTCTTT. Translation gives CASSAQGSTEAFF.

This chain joins TRBV19 and TRBJ1-2; D not certain. The CDR3 consists of 15 residues. The germline V gene encodes CDR1 LNHDA and CDR2 SQIVND (reference sequence). V lost 5 bases, J lost 6 bases, and 19 bases lay in between. The CDR3 here is CASSANSPRLDGYTF. CDR3 coding DNA: TGTGCCAGTAGTGCCAACAGCCCAAGGTTGGATGGCTACACCTTC.

This chain uses TRBV5-1 with TRBJ2-7, with D perhaps matching TRBD2 (8 bases). Germline values: CDR1 SGHRS, CDR2 YFSETQ. The germline V and J ends were trimmed by 4 bases and 6 bases, with 17 bases remaining between them. The CDR3 sequence is 14 residues long. CDR3 coding DNA: TGCGCCAGCAGCCCGGGAGGGGCAGGGGGCGAGCAGTACTTC. Protein sequence: CASSPGGAGGEQYF.

This clone was observed a single time. This chain links TRBV6-4 with TRBJ2-5; 7 bases are shared with TRBD1. Germline loops: CDR1 MRHNA, CDR2 SNTAGT. V lost 6 bases and J lost 3; bases outside the gene matches: 16. This CDR3 comprises 17 residues. In DNA, the CDR3 is TGTGCCAGCAGCCCCACGAGGGGACAGAGACAAAAAGAGACCCAGTACTTC. It specifies CASSPTRGQRQKETQYF.

The V call is TRBV4-2, the J call TRBJ1-1; D is uncertain. The CDR3 consists of 12 residues. The germline gives CDR1 LGHNA, CDR2 YNFKEQ. Between the trimmed V and J ends, which lost 6 bases and 4 bases, there was a span of 9 bases. CDR3 protein: CASSARGTEAFF. The CDR3 region has the DNA TGTGCCAGCAGTGCTCGGGGCACTGAAGCTTTCTTT.

This clone was observed once. The rearrangement uses TRBV7-2 and TRBJ2-7; D may be TRBD2 (6 bases). The length of the CDR3 is 14 residues. With 4 bases removed from V and 2 bases from J, the gap between germline ends came to 12 bases. Germline-derived CDR1 and CDR2 are SGHTA and FQGNSA. The CDR3 loop reads CASSSGGNPYEQYF. CDR3 coding DNA: TGTGCCAGCAGCTCGGGCGGGAACCCCTACGAGCAGTACTTC.

On this clone itself: Other DNA sequences within the sample encode an identical CDR3. The gene calls are TRBV20-1 and TRBJ2-5; 7 bases agree with TRBD2. The length of the CDR3 is 11 residues. The V gene's germline CDR1 is DFQATT and CDR2 SNEGSKA (reference sequence). J lost 5 bases, V lost 6 bases, and 3 bases had no gene match. DNA for the CDR3: TGCAGTGCGCGGCGGGGGGAGACCCAGTACTTC. It yields the protein CSARRGETQYF.